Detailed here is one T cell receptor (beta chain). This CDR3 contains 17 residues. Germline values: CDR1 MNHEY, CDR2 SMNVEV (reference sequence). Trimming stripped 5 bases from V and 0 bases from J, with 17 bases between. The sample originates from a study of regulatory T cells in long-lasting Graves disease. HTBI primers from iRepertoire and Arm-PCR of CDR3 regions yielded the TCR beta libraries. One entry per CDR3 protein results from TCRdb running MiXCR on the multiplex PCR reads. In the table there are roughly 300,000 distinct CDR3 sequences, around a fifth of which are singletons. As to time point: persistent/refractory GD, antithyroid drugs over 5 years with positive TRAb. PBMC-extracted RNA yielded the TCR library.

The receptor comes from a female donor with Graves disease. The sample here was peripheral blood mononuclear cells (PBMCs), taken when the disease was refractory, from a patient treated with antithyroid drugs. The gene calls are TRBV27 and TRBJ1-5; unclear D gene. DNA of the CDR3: TGTGCCAGCAGTCCCCGGTTTAGAGTCTATAGCAATCAGCCCCAGCATTTT. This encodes CASSPRFRVYSNQPQHF.